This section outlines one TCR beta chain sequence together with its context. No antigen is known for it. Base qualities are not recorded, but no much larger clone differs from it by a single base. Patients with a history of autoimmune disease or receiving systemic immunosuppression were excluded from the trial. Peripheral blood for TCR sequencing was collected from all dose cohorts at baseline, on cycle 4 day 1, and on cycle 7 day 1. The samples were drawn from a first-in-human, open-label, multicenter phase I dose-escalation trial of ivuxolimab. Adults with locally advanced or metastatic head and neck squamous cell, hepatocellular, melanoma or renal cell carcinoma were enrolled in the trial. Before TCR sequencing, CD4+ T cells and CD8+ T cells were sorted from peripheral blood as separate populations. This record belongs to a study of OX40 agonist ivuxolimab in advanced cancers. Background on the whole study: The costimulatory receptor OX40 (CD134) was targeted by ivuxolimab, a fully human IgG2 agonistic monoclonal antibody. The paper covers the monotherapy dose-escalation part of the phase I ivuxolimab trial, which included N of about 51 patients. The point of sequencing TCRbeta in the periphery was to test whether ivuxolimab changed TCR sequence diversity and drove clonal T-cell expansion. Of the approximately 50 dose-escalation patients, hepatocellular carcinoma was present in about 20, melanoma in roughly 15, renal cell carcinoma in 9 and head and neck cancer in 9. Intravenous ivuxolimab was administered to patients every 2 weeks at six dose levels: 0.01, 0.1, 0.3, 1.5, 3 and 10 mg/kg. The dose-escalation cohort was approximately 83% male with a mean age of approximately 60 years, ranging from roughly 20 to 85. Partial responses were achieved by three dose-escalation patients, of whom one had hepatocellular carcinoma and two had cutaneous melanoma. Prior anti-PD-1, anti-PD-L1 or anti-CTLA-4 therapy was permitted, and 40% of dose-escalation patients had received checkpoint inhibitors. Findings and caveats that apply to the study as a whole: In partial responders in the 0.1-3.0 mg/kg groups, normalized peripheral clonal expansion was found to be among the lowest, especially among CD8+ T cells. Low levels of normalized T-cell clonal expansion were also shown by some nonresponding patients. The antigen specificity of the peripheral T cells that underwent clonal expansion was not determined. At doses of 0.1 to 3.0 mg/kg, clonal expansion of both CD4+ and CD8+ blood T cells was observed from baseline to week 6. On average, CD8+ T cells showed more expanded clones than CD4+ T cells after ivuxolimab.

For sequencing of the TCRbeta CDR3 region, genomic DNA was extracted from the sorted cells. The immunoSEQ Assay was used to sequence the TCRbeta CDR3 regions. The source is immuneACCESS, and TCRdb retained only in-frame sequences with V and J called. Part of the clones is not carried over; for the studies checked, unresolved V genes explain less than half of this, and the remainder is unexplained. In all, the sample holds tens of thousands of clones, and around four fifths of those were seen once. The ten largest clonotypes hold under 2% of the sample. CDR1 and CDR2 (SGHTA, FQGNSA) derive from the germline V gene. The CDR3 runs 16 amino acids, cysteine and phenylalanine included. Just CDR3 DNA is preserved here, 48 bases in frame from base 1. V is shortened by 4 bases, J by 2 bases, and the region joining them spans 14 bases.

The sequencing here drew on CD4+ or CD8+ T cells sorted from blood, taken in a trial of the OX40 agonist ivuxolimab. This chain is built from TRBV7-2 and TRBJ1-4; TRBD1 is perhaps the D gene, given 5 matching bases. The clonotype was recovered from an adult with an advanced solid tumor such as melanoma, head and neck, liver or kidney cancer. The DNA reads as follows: TGTGCCAGCAGCTGGGCAGGGTTGGGGACTAATGAAAAACTGTTTTTT. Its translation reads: CASSWAGLGTNEKLFF. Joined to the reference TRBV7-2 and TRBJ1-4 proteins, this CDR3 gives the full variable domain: GAGVSQSPSNKVTEKGKDVELRCDPISGHTALYWYRQSLGQGLEFLIYFQGNSAPDKSGLPSDRFSAERTGGSVSTLTIQRTQQEDSAVYLCASSWAGLGTNEKLFFGSGTQLSVL.